The 3 T cell receptor beta chains below all came from one sample that was sequenced in a study of radiation and T cells in renal cell carcinoma. Libraries were prepared by immunoSEQ multiplex PCR; TCRdb keeps only in-frame clonotypes and omits some of them. The sample holds 100,000 to 150,000 clones, roughly four fifths seen once. Time point defined: blood 2 weeks post-SBRT. Indicated treatment: 15 Gy SBRT to primary tumor, nephrectomy 4 weeks later. The sequences come from blood, collected from a patient whose treatment included radiotherapy and nephrectomy. These receptors were collected from a man between 45 and 60 years old with renal cell carcinoma.

Details on this clone: It is unclear where the CDR3 begins or ends on the DNA, so no DNA is shown, and the CDR3 is as TCRdb lists it. The genes are TRBV19 and TRBJ2-3; whether TRBD2, the table's D call, matches the DNA was not checked. Looked up from germline, CDR1 is LNHDA and CDR2 is SQIVND (reference sequence). Both ends counted, the CDR3 spans 13 residues. This CDR3 reads CASTSGFPDTQYF.

The rearrangement joins TRBV10-2 to TRBJ2-5; 9 nucleotides align to TRBD2. The CDR3 runs to 15 residues. With 3 bases clipped from V and 2 bases from J, the junction kept 4 bases outside the gene matches. CDR1 is WSHSY and CDR2 is SAAADI in the germline V gene. As DNA, the CDR3 is TGCGCCAGCAGTGATCTAGCGGGGACTCAAGAGACCCAGTACTTC. Translated: CASSDLAGTQETQYF.

The rearrangement uses TRBV16 and TRBJ2-7; no clear D. Germline V gene sequence: CDR1 KGHSY, CDR2 FQNENV. CDR3 size: 13 residues. V lost 3 bases to trimming and J lost 7 bases, with 13 bases between them. The CDR3 region has the DNA TGTGCCAGCAGCCATGCCCAGCCCCGGGAGCAGTACTTC. Translated: CASSHAQPREQYF.